The source of this TCR beta chain is a study of shared clonotypes between healthy human individuals. Study-wide background: Donors were a couple of women and a few men aged 18 to 49. The study's findings and limits: Generally, estimated richness proved larger in naive subsets than it did in memory subsets.

The V and J ends lost 5 bases and 9 bases respectively, with 25 bases between them. Germline lookup yields CDR1 SGHNT and CDR2 YENEEA. The CDR3 covers 16 residues. Each PCR replicate from the sorted subsets contained roughly 210 ng DNA, which is about 30,000 T cell genomes. Profiling relied on immunoSEQ multiplex PCR, and the TCRdb table lists in-frame clones only, not all of them. The repertoire holds 95,000 to 120,000 clones, with about 67% as singletons. Comment on this clone: What it binds is unknown.

What was sequenced was memory CD8+ T cells sorted from blood. As for subset: CD45RO+ cells pooled with CCR7-negative TemRA cells. The V gene is TRBV11-3, the J gene TRBJ1-2, with D hard to call. This sequence was found in a woman between 25 and 40 years old in good health. The CDR3 nucleotides read TGTGCCAGCAGCCCACCCCCGGAGTCCCCCATCTCAAGCTACACCTTC. Protein: CASSPPPESPISSYTF.